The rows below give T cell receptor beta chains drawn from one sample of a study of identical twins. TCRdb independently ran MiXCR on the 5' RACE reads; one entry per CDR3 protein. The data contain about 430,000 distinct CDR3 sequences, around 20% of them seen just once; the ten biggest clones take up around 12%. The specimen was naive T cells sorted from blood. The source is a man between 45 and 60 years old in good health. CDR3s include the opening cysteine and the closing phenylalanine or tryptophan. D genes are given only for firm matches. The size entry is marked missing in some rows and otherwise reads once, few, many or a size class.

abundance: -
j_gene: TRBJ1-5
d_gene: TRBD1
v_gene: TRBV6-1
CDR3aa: CASRSTGTNQPQHF
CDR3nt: TGTGCCAGCAGGTCGACAGGGACGAATCAGCCCCAGCATTTT

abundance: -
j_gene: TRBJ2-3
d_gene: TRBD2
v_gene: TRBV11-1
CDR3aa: CASSSRLAGPVLITDTQYF
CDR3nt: TGTGCCAGCAGCTCCCGACTAGCGGGGCCAGTATTGATCACAGATACGCAGTATTTT

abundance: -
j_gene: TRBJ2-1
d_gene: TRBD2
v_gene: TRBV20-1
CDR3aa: CSAKRGNYNEQFF
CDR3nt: TGCAGTGCTAAGCGGGGAAATTACAATGAGCAGTTCTTC

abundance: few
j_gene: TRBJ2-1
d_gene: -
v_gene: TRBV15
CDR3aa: CATRTIQYNEQFF
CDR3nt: TGTGCCACCAGAACCATTCAATACAATGAGCAGTTCTTC

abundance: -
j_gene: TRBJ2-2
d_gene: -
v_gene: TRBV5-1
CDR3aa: CASSSTGHLNTGELFF
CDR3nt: TGCGCCAGCAGCTCCACGGGACACCTAAACACCGGGGAGCTGTTTTTT

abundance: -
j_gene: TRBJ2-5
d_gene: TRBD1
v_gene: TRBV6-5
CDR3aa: CASSYSGGSKTQYF
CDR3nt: TGTGCCAGCAGTTACTCAGGGGGCTCAAAGACCCAGTACTTC

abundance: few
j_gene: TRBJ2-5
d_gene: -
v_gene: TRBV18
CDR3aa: CASSPPWEVKETQYF
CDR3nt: TGTGCCAGCTCACCACCGTGGGAGGTAAAAGAGACCCAGTACTTC

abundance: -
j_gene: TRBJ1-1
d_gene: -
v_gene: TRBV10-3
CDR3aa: CAISDRGETEAFF
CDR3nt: TGTGCCATCAGTGATAGGGGCGAGACTGAAGCTTTCTTT

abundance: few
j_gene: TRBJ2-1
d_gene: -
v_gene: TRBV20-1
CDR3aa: CSASRQGGGNEQFF
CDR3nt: TGCAGTGCTAGTCGACAGGGAGGAGGGAATGAGCAGTTCTTC

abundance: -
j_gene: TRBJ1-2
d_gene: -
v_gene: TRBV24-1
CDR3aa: CATSGTGMDYGYTF
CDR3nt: TGTGCCACCAGTGGAACAGGAATGGACTATGGCTACACCTTC

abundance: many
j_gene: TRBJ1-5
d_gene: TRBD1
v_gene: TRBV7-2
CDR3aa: CASSHGTVGNQPQHF
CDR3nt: TGTGCCAGCAGCCATGGGACAGTCGGCAATCAGCCCCAGCATTTT

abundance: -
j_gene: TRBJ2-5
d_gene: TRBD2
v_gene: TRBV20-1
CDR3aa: CSANLAGRTQYF
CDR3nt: TGCAGTGCTAACTTAGCGGGCAGAACCCAGTACTTC

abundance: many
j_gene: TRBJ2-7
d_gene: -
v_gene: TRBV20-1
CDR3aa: CSAGNRDPYEQYF
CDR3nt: TGCAGTGCTGGTAACAGGGATCCCTACGAGCAGTACTTC

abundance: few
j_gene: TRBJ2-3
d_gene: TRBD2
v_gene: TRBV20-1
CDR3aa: CSARDRTRTYTDTQYF
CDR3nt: TGCAGTGCTAGAGATAGGACTAGAACTTACACAGATACGCAGTATTTT

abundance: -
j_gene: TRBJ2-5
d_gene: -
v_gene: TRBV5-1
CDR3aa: CASSLEFSNQETQYF
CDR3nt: TGCGCCAGCAGCTTGGAGTTCAGCAACCAAGAGACCCAGTACTTC

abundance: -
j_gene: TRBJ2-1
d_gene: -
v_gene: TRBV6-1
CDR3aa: CASRIRAGSTYNEQFF
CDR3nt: TGTGCCAGCAGGATACGGGCCGGGAGCACCTACAATGAGCAGTTCTTC

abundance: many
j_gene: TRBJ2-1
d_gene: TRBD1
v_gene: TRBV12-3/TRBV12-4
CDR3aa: CASSFVFGTGYNEQFF
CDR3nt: TGTGCCAGCAGTTTCGTGTTTGGGACAGGGTACAATGAGCAGTTCTTC

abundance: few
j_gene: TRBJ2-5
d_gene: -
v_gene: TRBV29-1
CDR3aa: CSGGAGIQETQYF
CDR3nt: TGCAGCGGGGGGGCGGGGATCCAAGAGACCCAGTACTTC

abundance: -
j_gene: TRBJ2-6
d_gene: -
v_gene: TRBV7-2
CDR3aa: CASSLSLGANVLTF
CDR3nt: TGTGCCAGCAGCTTATCTCTGGGGGCCAACGTCCTGACTTTC

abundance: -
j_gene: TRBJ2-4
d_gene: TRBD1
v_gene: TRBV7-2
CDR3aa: CASSPDRGRDIQYF
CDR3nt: TGTGCCAGCAGCCCTGACAGGGGGCGAGACATTCAGTACTTC

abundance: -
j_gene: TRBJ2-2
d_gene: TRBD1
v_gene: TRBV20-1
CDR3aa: CSAGQASTGELFF
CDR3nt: TGCAGTGCAGGACAGGCAAGCACCGGGGAGCTGTTTTTT

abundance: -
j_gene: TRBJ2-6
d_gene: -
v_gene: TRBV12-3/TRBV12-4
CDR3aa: CASTLTGANVLTF
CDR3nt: TGTGCCAGCACCCTCACTGGGGCCAACGTCCTGACTTTC

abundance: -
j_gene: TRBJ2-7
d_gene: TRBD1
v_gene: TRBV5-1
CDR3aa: CASSSWDSSYEQYF
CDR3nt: TGCGCCAGCAGCTCCTGGGACAGCTCCTACGAGCAGTACTTC

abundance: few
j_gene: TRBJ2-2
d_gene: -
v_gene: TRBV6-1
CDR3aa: CASSPPGTSPGELFF
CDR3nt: TGTGCCAGCAGCCCCCCCGGGACCTCCCCCGGGGAGCTGTTTTTT

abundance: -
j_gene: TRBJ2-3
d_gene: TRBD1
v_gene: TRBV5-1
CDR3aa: CASSDPQGTDTQYF
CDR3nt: TGCGCCAGCAGCGACCCACAGGGGACAGATACGCAGTATTTT

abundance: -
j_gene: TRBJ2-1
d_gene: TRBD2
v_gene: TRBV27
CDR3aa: CASSGRLAGLDEQFF
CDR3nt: TGTGCCAGCAGTGGGAGACTAGCGGGATTAGATGAGCAGTTCTTC

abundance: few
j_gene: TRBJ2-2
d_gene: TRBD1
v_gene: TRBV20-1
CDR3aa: CSALAGDRRTGELFF
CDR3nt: TGCAGTGCCCTCGCTGGGGACAGGCGTACCGGGGAGCTGTTTTTT

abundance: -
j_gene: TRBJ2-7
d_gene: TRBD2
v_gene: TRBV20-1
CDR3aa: CSASQSGRARYEQYF
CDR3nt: TGCAGTGCTAGCCAGAGCGGGAGGGCCCGATACGAGCAGTACTTC